This T cell receptor (beta chain) was captured in a study of beta chain features in type 1 diabetes. For the study at large: Across all samples, fewer than 140 million sorted cells were examined.

The authors reverse transcribed all of the isolated RNA, so sequencing captured expressed TCRB transcripts. Using immunoSEQ multiplex PCR, the repertoire was profiled, and TCRdb retains in-frame clones only, with some absent. The data contain around 310,000 clones, less than 15% of them singletons. Study-wide findings and caveats: Moderate yet significant TCRB CDR3 shortening was seen in Type 1 diabetes patients in all four CD4+ subsets. More deletions and fewer insertions at VDJ junctions were found in patients with type 1 diabetes.

The length of the CDR3 is 13 residues. The V and J ends lost 1 base and 4 bases respectively, with 8 bases between them. Looked up from germline, CDR1 is SGHNT and CDR2 is YYREEE (reference sequence). This clone turned up a few times. What it binds is not known. Sequenced material: naive CD4+ T cells from blood. The receptor comes from a woman under 30 with type 1 diabetes. The V call is TRBV5-4, the J call TRBJ1-2; D call uncertain. Here the CDR3 reads CASSLSQSYGYTF. The CDR3 coding sequence is TGTGCCAGCAGCTTGTCCCAGTCCTATGGCTACACCTTC.